This entry concerns a single T cell receptor (beta chain). Its antigen is unidentified. CDR3 size: 13 residues. Germline V gene sequence: CDR1 LNHNV, CDR2 YYDKDF (reference sequence). Trimming stripped 0 bases from V and 3 bases from J, with 5 bases between. RNA was extracted and reverse transcribed into cDNA as the sequencing template. Profiling relied on immunoSEQ multiplex PCR, and the TCRdb table lists in-frame clones only, not all of them. In the table there are under 350,000 clones, 58% of which are singletons. This sample's treatment: oral pan-JAK inhibitor, 5-10 mg twice daily. The entry originates in a study of CD8+ T cells in alopecia areata. Study overall: The authors scored treated patients' severity by affected scalp percentage.

Notes on the study in general: With tofacitinib ongoing, many expanded lesional clones persisted in both scalp and blood.

The sample consisted of CD4+ T cells sorted from blood, taken at week 24, from a patient treated with tofacitinib. The TCR comes from a human donor with alopecia areata. The chain uses TRBV15 and TRBJ2-5; no reliable D call. CDR3 protein: CATSRDNKETQYF. CDR3 nucleotide sequence: TGTGCCACCAGCAGAGATAACAAAGAGACCCAGTACTTC.